A single sample gave rise to the 15 T cell receptor beta chains below, sequenced in a study of cytomegalovirus exposure and HLA in healthy donors. TCRdb keeps only in-frame clones here, not all; method: immunoSEQ multiplex PCR. The sample comprises 150,000 or so clones, 85% of which are singletons, and 2% to 2.5% rests with the top ten. Material: PBMCs. All receptors come from a man aged 30 to 45 in good health and CMV-seropositive.

The V and J genes are TRBV21-1 and TRBJ2-7; the table's D call, TRBD2, has no DNA check behind it. TRBV21-1 is a recognized pseudogene. This CDR3 has 15 residues. The CDR3 region has the DNA TGTGCCAGCAGCCACGTCCCGGGGGGGCGATGCGAGCAGTACTTC. Protein sequence: CASSHVPGGRCEQYF.

This clone came up once. J is TRBJ1-6 and V is TRBV4-1, with D possibly being TRBD1 (5 bases). The CDR3 spans 16 residues. The V gene's germline CDR1 is MGHRA and CDR2 YSYEKL. V lost 1 base to trimming and J lost 10 bases, with 17 bases between them. Written as DNA, the CDR3 is TGCGCCAGCAGCCAAGTTAGGGGCCGCGTAGGGTCACCCCTCCACTTT. This codes for CASSQVRGRVGSPLHF.

The genes are TRBV11-2 and TRBJ2-5, with TRBD2 matching over 12 bases. The germline V gene encodes CDR1 SGHAT and CDR2 FQNNGV. The junction had 8 bases not matched to a gene; V was cut back by 5 bases and J by 4 bases. This CDR3 is built from 16 residues. CDR3 sequence (DNA): TGTGCCAGCAGCCGAACTAGCGGGGGGTATCCAGAGACCCAGTACTTC. Protein sequence: CASSRTSGGYPETQYF.

The rearrangement links TRBV5-4 to TRBJ2-7, with 11 bases identical to TRBD2. This CDR3 comprises 17 residues. Germline assignment: CDR1 SGHNT and CDR2 YYREEE (reference sequence). The J segment lost 2 bases and the V segment lost 0 bases, leaving 7 bases of the junction unmatched. DNA of the CDR3: TGTGCCAGCAGCTTGGTCGGAACTAGCGGGGGAGCCTACGAGCAGTACTTC. It yields the protein CASSLVGTSGGAYEQYF.

The chain combines TRBV15 with TRBJ2-3, with 7 bases that match TRBD1. The length of the CDR3 is 15 residues. With 2 bases clipped from V and 4 bases from J, the junction kept 6 bases outside the gene matches. Germline V lookup: CDR1 LNHNV, CDR2 YYDKDF (reference sequence). The CDR3 bases are TGTGCCACCAGCAGACAGGGGGAACATGCAGATACGCAGTATTTT. Translated, it gives CATSRQGEHADTQYF.

This clone was detected only a few times. At the DNA level, this CDR3 is encoded by other sequences in the same sample as well. V and J are TRBV2 and TRBJ1-4, with a weak D call TRBD1 (6 bases). Germline loops: CDR1 SNHLY, CDR2 FYNNEI. This CDR3 comprises 16 residues. V dropped 6 bases and J dropped 8 bases, with 22 bases sitting between them. Here the CDR3 reads CASSQGLGRAREKLFF. CDR3 bases: TGTGCCAGCAGCCAGGGGTTGGGCAGGGCGAGGGAAAAACTGTTTTTT.

V is TRBV6-6 and J is TRBJ1-1; D may be TRBD1 (5 bases). Germline CDR1 and CDR2: MNHNY and SVGAGI (reference sequence). Between the trimmed V and J ends, which lost 6 bases and 1 base, there was a span of 15 bases. The CDR3 has 15 amino acids. The CDR3 spells CASSRQTPGNTEAFF. The CDR3 nucleotides are TGTGCCAGCAGCCGACAGACCCCTGGGAACACTGAAGCTTTCTTT.

V is TRBV7-2 and J is TRBJ1-2; no definite D call. Germline assignment: CDR1 SGHTA and CDR2 FQGNSA. Trimming cost V 1 base and J 9 bases, with 18 bases left between them. The CDR3 runs to 15 residues. As DNA, the CDR3 is TGTGCCAGCAGCTTAGGAGGGCCCGTAGGTAGTAGCTACACCTTC. Amino acids: CASSLGGPVGSSYTF.

The chain links TRBV10-3 to TRBJ2-1, with TRBD2 identical over 9 bases. Germline loops: CDR1 ENHRY, CDR2 SYGVKD. The CDR3 has 13 residues. Unmatched junction bases numbered 6, after V lost 8 bases and J lost 7 bases. The CDR3 nucleotides are TGTGCCATCTCTAGCGGGAATCAGAATGAGCAGTTCTTC. It is translated as CAISSGNQNEQFF.

This chain links TRBV5-1 with TRBJ1-5, with TRBD1 as a possible D gene (6 bases). CDR1 SGHRS and CDR2 YFSETQ come from the germline V gene. V lost 0 bases and J lost 6, with 13 bases in between. This CDR3 is built from 15 residues. In DNA form, the CDR3 reads TGCGCCAGCAGCTTGGTTGCAGGGGTGGGTCAGCCCCAGCATTTT. Protein product: CASSLVAGVGQPQHF.

The chain uses TRBV14 and TRBJ1-1; D gene uncertain. The germline CDR1 and CDR2 sequences are SGHDN and FVKESK. V was trimmed by 10 bases and J by 0 bases, leaving 18 bases between them. The CDR3 runs 15 residues. The CDR3 loop reads CATAFYRGVNTEAFF. The CDR3 DNA is TGTGCCACCGCCTTTTATCGAGGTGTGAACACTGAAGCTTTCTTT. Looking up the rest from reference TRBV14 and TRBJ1-1 gives the full variable domain: EAGVTQFPSHSVIEKGQTVTLRCDPISGHDNLYWYRRVMGKEIKFLLHFVKESKQDESGMPNNRFLAERTGGTYSTLKVQPAELEDSGVYFCATAFYRGVNTEAFFGQGTRLTVV.

V is TRBV12-5 and J is TRBJ1-2; D is perhaps TRBD1 (6 bases). The CDR3 has 17 residues. The germline V and J ends were trimmed by 5 bases and 0 bases, with 19 bases remaining between them. Per germline, CDR1 LGHNT and CDR2 FRNRAP. CDR3 loop: CASGILTGRHANYGYTF. Here the CDR3 DNA reads TGTGCTAGTGGTATTCTAACAGGGCGGCATGCTAACTATGGCTACACCTTC.

The chain is built from TRBV7-9 and TRBJ1-6; D may be TRBD1 (5 bases). Trimming took off 5 bases at V and 7 bases at J, with 12 bases between the two ends. Germline CDR1 and CDR2: SEHNR and FQNEAQ (reference sequence). This CDR3 has 14 amino acids. As DNA, the CDR3 is TGTGCCAGCAGCACCGGGACTCGGAATTCACCCCTCCACTTT. Translating it yields CASSTGTRNSPLHF.

The rearrangement uses TRBV7-6 and TRBJ2-7; 12 bases fit TRBD1. With 6 bases clipped from V and 2 bases from J, the junction kept 5 bases outside the gene matches. The germline CDR1 and CDR2 sequences are SGHVS and FNYEAQ. The CDR3 extends over 15 amino acids. As DNA, the CDR3 is TGTGCCAGCAGGTCCGGGACAGGGGGCGCCTACGAGCAGTACTTC. It codes for CASRSGTGGAYEQYF.

This chain links TRBV5-1 with TRBJ2-3; 9 nucleotides align to TRBD2. Germline CDR1 reads SGHRS; CDR2 reads YFSETQ. V lost 1 base, J lost 6 bases, and 12 bases stayed unmatched. The CDR3 covers 17 residues. The chain's CDR3 is CASSLIGRGGAADTQYF. The DNA for the CDR3 is TGCGCCAGCAGCTTGATCGGGCGGGGGGGAGCTGCCGATACGCAGTATTTT. The full variable domain, its missing parts supplied by reference TRBV5-1 and TRBJ2-3, is KAGVTQTPRYLIKTRGQQVTLSCSPISGHRSVSWYQQTPGQGLQFLFEYFSETQRNKGNFPGRFSGRQFSNSRSEMNVSTLELGDSALYLCASSLIGRGGAADTQYFGPGTRLTVL.